The rows below give T cell receptor beta chains drawn from one sample of a study of neurological immune-mediated disorders. TCRdb reanalysed the 5' RACE reads using MiXCR and keeps one entry per CDR3 protein. Of about 92,000 distinct CDR3 sequences detected, under 4.5% appear once; the ten largest clones hold around 3.2%. The sequenced material came from PBMCs. These receptors were taken from a woman in her fifties or sixties with multiple sclerosis. Both conserved end residues are part of each CDR3. D genes are given only for firm matches. Size is stated for part of the rows, as once, few or many counts, or as a class when the clone is expanded.

V gene,J gene,CDR3 length,D gene,clone size,CDR3 DNA,CDR3 protein
TRBV9,TRBJ2-7,15,-,many,TGTGCCAGCAGCGTAGGGCCGGGGCGCGCCGACGAGCAGTACTTC,CASSVGPGRADEQYF
TRBV20-1,TRBJ1-1,16,TRBD1,many,TGCAGTGCTAATGACCCCAGACAGGGACTGAACACTGAAGCTTTCTTT,CSANDPRQGLNTEAFF
TRBV7-2,TRBJ2-7,13,-,many,TGTGCCAGCAGCTTAAGGCTATTGGGCGAGCAGTACTTC,CASSLRLLGEQYF
TRBV4-3,TRBJ1-6,16,-,many,TGCGCCAGCAGCCAAGATTTGGGGGCGAGAGCCTCACCCCTCCACTTT,CASSQDLGARASPLHF
TRBV3-1,TRBJ2-3,15,-,many,TGTGCCAGCAGCCAAGGGGGAAATCGTGCAGATACGCAGTATTTT,CASSQGGNRADTQYF
TRBV5-5,TRBJ2-5,15,TRBD1,many,TGTGCCAGCAGCTTGGAAAGGGGGCCGGTAGAGACCCAGTACTTC,CASSLERGPVETQYF
TRBV20-1,TRBJ2-3,15,TRBD2,many,TGCAGTGCTAGAGTAGCGGGGGGCCTCACAGATACGCAGTATTTT,CSARVAGGLTDTQYF
TRBV25-1,TRBJ1-6,13,-,few,TGTGCCAGCAGTGGAGTCGGGGGCCGCACCCTCCACTTT,CASSGVGGRTLHF
TRBV27,TRBJ1-2,13,TRBD1,many,TGTGCCAGCTTGGGACAGTGGTCTGTGAGCTACACCTTC,CASLGQWSVSYTF
TRBV5-1,TRBJ2-1,14,-,many,TGCGCCAGCAGCTTGCTAAGCTCCTACAATGAGCAGTTCTTC,CASSLLSSYNEQFF
TRBV7-2,TRBJ2-3,17,-,many,TGTGCCAGCAGCTTAGCCGTGGGGACCGTCAGCACAGATACGCAGTATTTT,CASSLAVGTVSTDTQYF
TRBV3-1,TRBJ2-7,12,-,many,TGTGCCAGCAGCAGTCTAGAGACCGAGCAGTACTTC,CASSSLETEQYF
TRBV20-1,TRBJ2-3,13,TRBD2,many,TGCAGTGCTGAGACTAGCGGGGTGGGTACGCAGTATTTT,CSAETSGVGTQYF
TRBV25-1,TRBJ1-1,14,TRBD1,-,TGTGCCACCGCGACAGGGAGGAGTGGCACTGAAGCTTTCTTT,CATATGRSGTEAFF
TRBV29-1,TRBJ1-4,15,-,many,TGCAGCGTTCTGGCCGAACCGGGACGTTCGGAAAAACTGTTTTTT,CSVLAEPGRSEKLFF
TRBV12-3/TRBV12-4,TRBJ1-5,20,-,many,TGTGCCAGCAGTTTAATTGTGGCAGGGGCTCGCGGCCTTATGAATCAGCCCCAGCATTTT,CASSLIVAGARGLMNQPQHF
TRBV7-6,TRBJ1-5,16,TRBD1,many,TGTGCCAGCAGCAAAATGACAGGGGTTGGCAATCAGCCCCAGCATTTT,CASSKMTGVGNQPQHF
TRBV12-2,TRBJ2-3,16,-,-,TGTGCAAGTCGCTCCAAACGGGACAGGGGCACAGATACGCAGTATTTT,CASRSKRDRGTDTQYF
TRBV18,TRBJ2-3,17,-,-,TGTGCCAGCTCACCGCCGGGACGTAAGATAAGCACAGATACGCAGTATTTT,CASSPPGRKISTDTQYF
TRBV7-2,TRBJ2-3,15,-,many,TGTGCCAGCAGCTTATCCGCTAGCCTGTCAGATACGCAGTATTTT,CASSLSASLSDTQYF
TRBV29-1,TRBJ1-5,14,TRBD1,many,TGCAGCGTTGCCTCCGGGACAGGGGATCAGCCCCAGCATTTT,CSVASGTGDQPQHF
TRBV4-3,TRBJ2-7,18,TRBD2,many,TGCGCCAGCAGCCAAGAGAGACTAGCGGGGGGGTACGCCTACGAGCAGTACTTC,CASSQERLAGGYAYEQYF
TRBV5-1,TRBJ1-5,15,TRBD1,many,TGCGCCAGCAGCCCGGGACAGTATAGCAATCAGCCCCAGCATTTT,CASSPGQYSNQPQHF
TRBV20-1,TRBJ2-1,17,TRBD2,-,TGCAGTGCTAGTGAAACTAGCGGGGGACCCTCCTACAATGAGCAGTTCTTC,CSASETSGGPSYNEQFF
TRBV5-1,TRBJ1-2,13,-,many,TGCGCCAGCAGCTTGGCCGTGGGCTATGGCTACACCTTC,CASSLAVGYGYTF
TRBV7-6,TRBJ2-7,13,-,many,TGTGCCAGCAGCCCAGGACCATCTGGGGAGCAGTACTTC,CASSPGPSGEQYF
TRBV3-1,TRBJ1-1,15,TRBD1,many,TGTGCCAGCAGCCAACGAGGGGGCCCCAACACTGAAGCTTTCTTT,CASSQRGGPNTEAFF
TRBV7-9,TRBJ2-7,15,-,many,TGTGCCAGCAGCCTTCCTCGCGCCGTAGGCTACGAGCAGTACTTC,CASSLPRAVGYEQYF
TRBV20-1,TRBJ2-3,15,-,-,TGCAGTGCTAGAAACAGTATCTCTGGCACAGATACGCAGTATTTT,CSARNSISGTDTQYF
TRBV27,TRBJ1-6,14,TRBD1,few,TGTGCCAGCAGTTTCAGGACAGGGGGTTCACCCCTCCACTTT,CASSFRTGGSPLHF
TRBV7-2,TRBJ1-4,14,-,many,TGTGCCAGCAGCTTACTGGGTGTAAGTGAAAAACTGTTTTTT,CASSLLGVSEKLFF
TRBV12-3/TRBV12-4,TRBJ2-6,17,-,many,TGTGCCAGCACCCGGGGGGCAGGGGGCGCTGGGGCCAACGTCCTGACTTTC,CASTRGAGGAGANVLTF
TRBV20-1,TRBJ2-7,11,-,many,TGCAGTGCACGGGGGAGCTACGAGCAGTACTTC,CSARGSYEQYF
TRBV5-5,TRBJ2-7,15,-,many,TGTGCCAGCAGCTTGGGTCGAGGTGTGGGCTACGAGCAGTACTTC,CASSLGRGVGYEQYF
TRBV25-1,TRBJ2-1,15,TRBD2,many,TGTGCCAGCAGTGCAGGGCGGGGGACCTACAATGAGCAGTTCTTC,CASSAGRGTYNEQFF
TRBV29-1,TRBJ1-2,16,-,many,TGCAGCGTTGAAGGACCGGGGGCCCAGGGGATCTATGGCTACACCTTC,CSVEGPGAQGIYGYTF
TRBV28,TRBJ1-6,15,TRBD1,many,TGTGCCAGCAGCCAGGGACAGGGGGCGGCTTCACCCCTCCACTTT,CASSQGQGAASPLHF
TRBV20-1,TRBJ2-7,12,-,many,TGCAGTGCTAGGGGACGCTCCTACGAGCAGTACTTC,CSARGRSYEQYF
TRBV13,TRBJ2-3,15,-,many,TGTGCCAGCAGCTCGAGTTCGGATAGCACAGATACGCAGTATTTT,CASSSSSDSTDTQYF
TRBV7-7,TRBJ1-1,13,-,many,TGTGCTAGCAGCTTAGGCTTCAACACTGAAGCTTTCTTT,CASSLGFNTEAFF
TRBV7-3,TRBJ2-3,15,TRBD1,many,TGTGCCAGCAGCTTAGGGCAGGGGGCAATAGATACGCAGTATTTT,CASSLGQGAIDTQYF
TRBV7-9,TRBJ2-3,17,TRBD1,-,TGTGCCAGCAGCTTAGTTGTTGGGGACAGGGTCACAGATACGCAGTATTTT,CASSLVVGDRVTDTQYF
TRBV20-1,TRBJ2-5,14,-,many,TGCAGTGCTAGAGACGTGGTGTCAGTAGAGACCCAGTACTTC,CSARDVVSVETQYF
TRBV7-2,TRBJ1-2,13,-,many,TGTGCCAGCAGCCAAGGGGGAGGGTACGGCTACACCTTC,CASSQGGGYGYTF
TRBV20-1,TRBJ2-3,13,-,few,TGCAGTGCTAGACCGCTAGGTGAAGATACGCAGTATTTT,CSARPLGEDTQYF
TRBV7-9,TRBJ1-1,17,TRBD1,many,TGTGCCAGCAGCTCTTATCGACAGGGGGCTAGGAACACTGAAGCTTTCTTT,CASSSYRQGARNTEAFF
TRBV10-3,TRBJ1-2,14,-,many,TGTGCCGTATCTGGGGGGGTAGGACCCTATGGCTACACCTTC,CAVSGGVGPYGYTF
TRBV12-3/TRBV12-4,TRBJ2-7,14,-,many,TGTGCCAGCAGTTTCCGGACGGGAGTCTACGAGCAGTACTTC,CASSFRTGVYEQYF